The 24 T cell receptor beta chains below all came from one sample that was sequenced in a study of shared clonotypes between healthy human individuals. The table came from immunoSEQ multiplex PCR; TCRdb's copy has only in-frame clones and leaves some out. The repertoire includes over 95,000 clones, under 70% of them detected once, and about 22% sits in the top ten. Sequencing was performed on memory CD8+ T cells sorted from blood. Subset described: CD45RO+ cells pooled with CCR7-negative TemRA cells. Receptors originate from a woman aged 25 to 45 in good health.

With respect to this clone: The sample contains more than one DNA sequence encoding this CDR3. This sequence joins TRBV6-4 and TRBJ2-3, with TRBD2 identical over 7 bases. Germline V gene data show CDR1 as MRHNA and CDR2 as SNTAGT. Germline trimming cut 3 bases from V and 0 bases from J; bases unmatched to any gene: 3. This CDR3 has 15 amino acids. In nucleotides, the CDR3 is TGTGCCAGCAGTGAGGAAGCGGGAAGCACAGATACGCAGTATTTT. Protein product: CASSEEAGSTDTQYF.

The chain carries TRBV27 and TRBJ2-1; TRBD2 aligns across 9 bases. The junction had 3 bases not matched to a gene; V was cut back by 4 bases and J by 5 bases. This CDR3 has 14 residues. Germline V gene sequence: CDR1 MNHEY, CDR2 SMNVEV (reference sequence). CDR3 in amino acids: CASSSRLADNEQFF. Written as DNA, the CDR3 is TGTGCCAGCAGTTCACGACTAGCGGACAATGAGCAGTTCTTC.

The chain has TRBV9 and TRBJ1-4, with TRBD1 as a possible D gene (5 bases). V lost 0 bases and J 7 bases, leaving 13 bases between the germline ends. Germline CDR1 is SGDLS and CDR2 is YYNGEE. The CDR3 is made up of 15 amino acids. The chain's CDR3 is CASSVAPGLGEKLFF. CDR3 nucleotides: TGTGCCAGCAGCGTAGCTCCAGGGCTCGGTGAAAAACTGTTTTTT.

The chain links TRBV27 to TRBJ2-7; tentative D call: TRBD1 (6 bases). This CDR3 has 16 amino acids. Between the trimmed V and J ends, which lost 2 bases and 6 bases, there was a span of 20 bases. Germline values: CDR1 MNHEY, CDR2 SMNVEV (reference sequence). Here the CDR3 reads CASSLSSRGHRTEQYF. CDR3 DNA sequence: TGTGCCAGCAGTTTAAGTTCTAGGGGACATAGGACCGAGCAGTACTTC.

This clone was seen at least ten times. V gene TRBV25-1 combines with J gene TRBJ2-7, with 7 bases lining up with TRBD2. The length of the CDR3 is 16 residues. V lost 4 bases to trimming and J lost 1 base; unmatched junction nucleotides: 10. CDR1 is MGHDK and CDR2 is SYGVNS in the germline V gene. The chain's CDR3 is CASSASPGDYSYEQYF. In nucleotides, the CDR3 is TGTGCCAGCAGTGCCTCCCCCGGGGACTATTCCTACGAGCAGTACTTC.

This clone has at least ten counts. Different DNA sequences within this sample yield the same CDR3. The chain uses TRBV5-1 and TRBJ2-7, with 7 positions matching TRBD2. V shed 1 base and J 6 bases; nucleotides not matched to a gene: 10. There are 15 residues in the CDR3. CDR1 and CDR2 from the germline V gene are SGHRS and YFSETQ. The CDR3: CASSLRASGPGEQYF. CDR3 nucleotides: TGCGCCAGCAGCTTGAGAGCTAGCGGCCCCGGCGAGCAGTACTTC.

J is TRBJ2-7 and V is TRBV5-1; the match to TRBD2 covers 9 bases. The CDR3 totals 19 residues. The ends lost 3 bases at V and 3 bases at J; junction bases unmatched: 19. Germline V gene lookup returns CDR1 SGHRS and CDR2 YFSETQ. The CDR3: CASSSGPAGLALGIYEQYF. The CDR3 region has the DNA TGCGCCAGCAGCTCGGGTCCTGCGGGACTAGCCCTCGGCATCTACGAGCAGTACTTC. The variable domain in full, completed from reference TRBV5-1 and TRBJ2-7, reads KAGVTQTPRYLIKTRGQQVTLSCSPISGHRSVSWYQQTPGQGLQFLFEYFSETQRNKGNFPGRFSGRQFSNSRSEMNVSTLELGDSALYLCASSSGPAGLALGIYEQYFGPGTRLTVT.

The chain uses TRBV7-2 and TRBJ2-1; D possibly matches TRBD1 or TRBD2 (5 bases each). Germline CDR1 and CDR2: SGHTA and FQGNSA. This CDR3 has 17 residues. V lost 2 bases, J lost 5 bases, and 19 bases lay in between. The CDR3 is CASSLFSGTGIDNEQFF. The CDR3 DNA is TGTGCCAGCAGCTTATTCAGTGGGACGGGGATTGACAATGAGCAGTTCTTC.

This clone was recorded once. The V and J genes are TRBV4-2 and TRBJ2-2; D tentatively reads TRBD1 or TRBD2 (7 bases each). The V end lost 4 bases, the J end lost 4 bases, and 19 bases lay between the germline ends. Germline-derived CDR1 and CDR2 are LGHNA and YNFKEQ. This CDR3 has 17 amino acids. CDR3 region: CASSPGGAHRITGELFF. The CDR3 region has the DNA TGTGCCAGCAGCCCAGGGGGGGCACACCGAATCACCGGGGAGCTGTTTTTT.

In this sample, this clone turned up many times. V and J are TRBV5-4 and TRBJ2-7; D possibly corresponds to TRBD2 (5 bases). The germline CDR1 and CDR2 sequences are SGHNT and YYREEE (reference sequence). The CDR3 contains 12 residues. Between the trimmed V and J ends, which lost 2 bases and 5 bases, there was a span of 8 bases. CDR3 sequence reads: CASSFNGDEQYF. CDR3 DNA sequence: TGTGCCAGCAGCTTCAACGGGGACGAGCAGTACTTC.

The rearrangement links TRBV7-6 to TRBJ2-1, with unresolved D. There are 11 residues in the CDR3. CDR1 SGHVS and CDR2 FNYEAQ come from the germline V gene. The germline V and J ends were trimmed by 5 bases and 6 bases, with 5 bases remaining between them. The CDR3 DNA sequence: TGTGCCAGCAGCCAAACCAATGAGCAGTTCTTC. Amino acids: CASSQTNEQFF.

CDR3 nucleotides: TGTGCCAGCTCACTGGGGACAGCCCCATCTGGGGCCAACGTCCTGACTTTC. Its protein product is CASSLGTAPSGANVLTF. The chain carries TRBV18 and TRBJ2-6; 7 nucleotides align to TRBD1. Germline values: CDR1 KGHSH, CDR2 LQKENI. The trim removed 4 bases at V and 1 base at J, leaving 7 bases unmatched. This CDR3 contains 17 residues. The whole variable domain, filled in from reference TRBV18 and TRBJ2-6, reads NAGVMQNPRHLVRRRGQEARLRCSPMKGHSHVYWYRQLPEEGLKFMVYLQKENIIDESGMPKERFSAEFPKEGPSILRIQQVVRGDSAAYFCASSLGTAPSGANVLTFGAGSRLTVL.

V and J are TRBV25-1 and TRBJ2-7; no clear D gene. V shed 4 bases and J shed 2 bases, with 3 bases lying between them. There are 11 residues in the CDR3. Germline-derived CDR1 and CDR2 are MGHDK and SYGVNS. This CDR3 is CASSGAYEQYF. The CDR3 nucleotides read TGTGCCAGCAGTGGGGCCTACGAGCAGTACTTC.

V is TRBV6-5 and J is TRBJ2-5, with D possibly matching TRBD2 (7 bases). The V end lost 5 bases, the J end lost 4 bases, and 17 bases lay between the germline ends. This CDR3 comprises 15 residues. CDR1 and CDR2 from the germline V gene are MNHEY and SVGAGI. This chain's CDR3 is CASSAPSGGGETQYF. In nucleotides, the CDR3 is TGTGCCAGCAGTGCCCCCTCGGGGGGCGGAGAGACCCAGTACTTC.

V usage is TRBV21-1 and J usage is TRBJ1-5. TRBV21-1 represents a pseudogene. The CDR3 covers 16 residues. CDR3 nucleotides: TGTGCCAGCAGACCATGGCTACATTGGCATCATCAGCCCCAGCATTTT. It encodes CASRPWLHWHHQPQHF.

This chain connects TRBV7-8 to TRBJ1-2, with unresolved D. The CDR3 has 13 residues. Germline CDR1 reads SGHVS; CDR2 reads FQNEAQ. The V and J ends lost 2 bases and 1 base respectively, with 5 bases between them. CDR3 sequence (DNA): TGTGCCAGCAGCTTACAAGATAACTATGGCTACACCTTC. As protein: CASSLQDNYGYTF.

Within the sample, this clone is medium-sized. This chain connects TRBV6-1 to TRBJ1-1; D unresolved. V lost 2 bases to trimming and J lost 7 bases, with 14 bases between them. The germline V gene has CDR1 MNHNS and CDR2 SASEGT. The CDR3 spans 14 residues. The CDR3 DNA reads TGTGCCAGCAGTGAATCGGAGGGCGCCGATGAAGCTTTCTTT. It encodes CASSESEGADEAFF.

This clone showed up just once. The chain couples TRBV15 to TRBJ1-1, with D perhaps TRBD1 (5 bases). The CDR3 has 13 amino acids. V gave up 5 bases and J gave up 6 bases, with 13 bases separating them. CDR1 LNHNV and CDR2 YYDKDF come from the germline V gene (reference sequence). The CDR3: CATSSRRRAEAFF. The DNA for the CDR3 is TGTGCCACCAGCTCCCGGCGCAGGGCTGAAGCTTTCTTT.

This clone was found many times. V and J are TRBV7-3 and TRBJ2-1; D is undetermined. V was cut by 2 bases and J by 4 bases, with 15 bases left in between. Germline assignment: CDR1 SGHTA and CDR2 FQGTGA. This CDR3 contains 16 residues. This chain's CDR3 is CASSLLVGVGYNEQFF. The CDR3 nucleotides are TGTGCCAGCAGCTTATTAGTTGGCGTTGGATACAATGAGCAGTTCTTC.

There are many counts of this clone. The chain employs TRBV18 and TRBJ1-4; 7 positions agree with TRBD1. The germline V gene encodes CDR1 KGHSH and CDR2 LQKENI. There are 16 residues in the CDR3. J lost 4 bases, V lost 6 bases, and 11 bases had no gene match. The CDR3 DNA reads TGTGCCAGCTCCCGGGAGGAAGGGGGCGTTAATGAAAAACTGTTTTTT. Translated: CASSREEGGVNEKLFF. Filled out from reference TRBV18 and TRBJ1-4, the complete variable domain reads NAGVMQNPRHLVRRRGQEARLRCSPMKGHSHVYWYRQLPEEGLKFMVYLQKENIIDESGMPKERFSAEFPKEGPSILRIQQVVRGDSAAYFCASSREEGGVNEKLFFGSGTQLSVL.

This clone turned up a few times. This sequence joins TRBV5-4 and TRBJ1-4; a possible D gene is TRBD1 (5 bases). Germline CDR1 is SGHNT and CDR2 is YYREEE (reference sequence). This CDR3 region has 16 residues. V dropped 0 bases and J dropped 8 bases, with 17 bases sitting between them. The CDR3: CASSLDDSALGEKLFF. The CDR3 DNA sequence: TGTGCCAGCAGCTTGGATGACAGTGCCCTGGGAGAAAAACTGTTTTTT. Full variable domain (outside the CDR3, taken from reference TRBV5-4 and TRBJ1-4): ETGVTQSPTHLIKTRGQQVTLRCSSQSGHNTVSWYQQALGQGPQFIFQYYREEENGRGNFPPRFSGLQFPNYSSELNVNALELDDSALYLCASSLDDSALGEKLFFGSGTQLSVL.

This clone came up once. The chain combines TRBV4-1 with TRBJ1-5; maybe TRBD1 (6 bases). The germline V gene encodes CDR1 MGHRA and CDR2 YSYEKL. V lost 1 base and J lost 4, with 14 bases in between. This CDR3 spans 16 amino acids. DNA of the CDR3: TGCGCCAGCAGCCAAGCGTCAGGGGACGATAATCAGCCCCAGCATTTT. Amino acids: CASSQASGDDNQPQHF.

The chain recombines TRBV19 with TRBJ2-1; 12 bases fit TRBD2. The CDR3 runs to 14 residues. The V segment lost 0 bases and the J segment 12 bases; nucleotides outside the gene matches: 3. In germline, CDR1 is LNHDA, CDR2 SQIVND (reference sequence). Here the CDR3 DNA reads TGTGCCAGTAGTATAGACTCTAGCGGGAGGGGGCAGTTCTTC. The encoded protein is CASSIDSSGRGQFF.

A few counts support this clone. This sequence joins TRBV28 and TRBJ2-7; TRBD1 matches at 7 bases. The CDR3 has 17 amino acids. CDR1 MDHEN and CDR2 SYDVKM come from the germline V gene. V dropped 8 bases and J dropped 0; count of bases not matched to a gene: 16. The CDR3 nucleotides are TGTGCCAGCGGACCCACTGATCGGACAGGCGGCTCCTACGAGCAGTACTTC. Translated: CASGPTDRTGGSYEQYF.